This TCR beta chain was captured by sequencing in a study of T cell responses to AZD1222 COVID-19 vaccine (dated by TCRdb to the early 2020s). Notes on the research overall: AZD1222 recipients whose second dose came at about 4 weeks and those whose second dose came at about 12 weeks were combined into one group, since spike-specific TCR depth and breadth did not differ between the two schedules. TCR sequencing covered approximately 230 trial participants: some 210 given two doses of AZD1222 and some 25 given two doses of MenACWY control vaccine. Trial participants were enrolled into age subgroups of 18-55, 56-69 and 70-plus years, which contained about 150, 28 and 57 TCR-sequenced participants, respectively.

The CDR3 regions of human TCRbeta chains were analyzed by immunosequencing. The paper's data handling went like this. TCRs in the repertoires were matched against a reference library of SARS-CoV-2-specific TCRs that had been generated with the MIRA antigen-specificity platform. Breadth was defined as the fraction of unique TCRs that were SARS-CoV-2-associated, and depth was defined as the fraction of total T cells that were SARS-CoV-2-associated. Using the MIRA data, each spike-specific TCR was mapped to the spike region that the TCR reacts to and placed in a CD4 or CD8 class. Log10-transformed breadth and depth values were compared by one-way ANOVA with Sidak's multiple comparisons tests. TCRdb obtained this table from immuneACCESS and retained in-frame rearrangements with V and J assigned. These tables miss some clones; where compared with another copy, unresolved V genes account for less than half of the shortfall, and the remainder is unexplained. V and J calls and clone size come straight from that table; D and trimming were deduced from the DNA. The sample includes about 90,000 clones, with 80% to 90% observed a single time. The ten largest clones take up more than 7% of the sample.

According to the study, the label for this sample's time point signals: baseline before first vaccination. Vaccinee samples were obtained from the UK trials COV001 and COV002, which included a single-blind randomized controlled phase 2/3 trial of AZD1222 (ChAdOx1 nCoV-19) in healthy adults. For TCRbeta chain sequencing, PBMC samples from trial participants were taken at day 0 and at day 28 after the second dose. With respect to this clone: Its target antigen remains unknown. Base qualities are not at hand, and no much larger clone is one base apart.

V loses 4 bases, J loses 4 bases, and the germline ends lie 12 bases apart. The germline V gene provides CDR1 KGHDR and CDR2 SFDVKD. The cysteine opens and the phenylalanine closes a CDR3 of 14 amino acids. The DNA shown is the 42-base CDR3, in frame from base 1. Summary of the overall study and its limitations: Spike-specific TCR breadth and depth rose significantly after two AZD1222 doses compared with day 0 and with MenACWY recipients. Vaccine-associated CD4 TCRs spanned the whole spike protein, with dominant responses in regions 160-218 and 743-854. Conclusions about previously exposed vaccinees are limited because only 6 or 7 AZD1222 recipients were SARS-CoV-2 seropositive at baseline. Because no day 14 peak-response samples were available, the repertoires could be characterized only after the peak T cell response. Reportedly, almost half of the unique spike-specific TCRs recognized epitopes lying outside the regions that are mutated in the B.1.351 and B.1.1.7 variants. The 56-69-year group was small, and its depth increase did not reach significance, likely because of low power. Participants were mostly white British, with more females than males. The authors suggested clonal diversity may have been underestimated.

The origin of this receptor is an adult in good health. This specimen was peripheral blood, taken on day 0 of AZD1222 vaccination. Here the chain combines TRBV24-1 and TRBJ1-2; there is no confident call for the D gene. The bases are TGTGCCACCAGTGACCAAGGGCAGCCCTATGGCTACACCTTC. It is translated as CATSDQGQPYGYTF.